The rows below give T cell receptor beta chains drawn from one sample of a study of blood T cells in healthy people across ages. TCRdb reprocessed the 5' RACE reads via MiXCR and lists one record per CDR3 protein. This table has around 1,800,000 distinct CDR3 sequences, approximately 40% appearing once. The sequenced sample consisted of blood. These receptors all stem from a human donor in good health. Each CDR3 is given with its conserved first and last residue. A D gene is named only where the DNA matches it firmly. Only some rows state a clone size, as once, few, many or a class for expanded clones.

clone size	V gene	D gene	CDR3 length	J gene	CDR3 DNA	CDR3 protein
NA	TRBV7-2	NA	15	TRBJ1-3	TGTGCCAGCAGCTTAGGATCGTACTCTGGAAACACCATATATTTT	CASSLGSYSGNTIYF
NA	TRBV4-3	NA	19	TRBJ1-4	TGCGCCAGCAGCCAAGAAGGAGAGGGACCGGGTTTCGGGGGTGAAAAACTGTTTTTT	CASSQEGEGPGFGGEKLFF
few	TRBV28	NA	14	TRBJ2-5	TGTGCCAGCCGTTCTGGGGGGGCGTCGGAGACCCAGTACTTC	CASRSGGASETQYF
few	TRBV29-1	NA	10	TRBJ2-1	TGCAGCGTTGAAAGCCCCGGGGAGTTCTTC	CSVESPGEFF
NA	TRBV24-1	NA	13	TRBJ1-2	TGTGCCACCAGTACAGATCAGGGATCTGGCTACACCTTC	CATSTDQGSGYTF
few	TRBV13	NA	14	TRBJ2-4	TGTGCCAGCAGCTTGGGGGGGCACCGCCGAGAGCAGTACTTC	CASSLGGHRREQYF
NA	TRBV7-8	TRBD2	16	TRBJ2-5	TGTGCCAGCAGCGGGGATGGGCTAGCGGGGATAAATGAGCAGTACTTC	CASSGDGLAGINEQYF
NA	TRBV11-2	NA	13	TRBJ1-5	TGTGCCAGCAGCCGGGCGGCTCTTCAGCCCCAGCATTTT	CASSRAALQPQHF
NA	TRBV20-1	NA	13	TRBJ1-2	TGCAGTGCTAGGACACTGGAGAAAGAAGGCTACACCTTC	CSARTLEKEGYTF
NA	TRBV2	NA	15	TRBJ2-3	TGTGCCAGGTCTCTTTCAGGGTTTGGCACAGATACGCAGTATTTT	CARSLSGFGTDTQYF
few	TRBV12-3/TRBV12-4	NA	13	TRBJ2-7	TGTGCCAGCAGTTCGACAGTGGAGAACGAGCAGTACTTC	CASSSTVENEQYF
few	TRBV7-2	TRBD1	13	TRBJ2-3	TGTGCCAGCAGCTTTCACAGGGGTGATACGCAGTATTTT	CASSFHRGDTQYF
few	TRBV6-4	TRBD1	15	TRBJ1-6	TGTGCCAGCAGTCCCGAGGGACAGCCTACATCACCCCTCCACTTT	CASSPEGQPTSPLHF
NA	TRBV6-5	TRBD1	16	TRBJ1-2	TGTGCCAGCAGTTCCCAAACAGGGGGCGTTGTCTATGGCTACACCTTC	CASSSQTGGVVYGYTF
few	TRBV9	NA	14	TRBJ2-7	TGTGCCAGCAGCACTCGGGACGGACCCTACGAGCAGTACTTC	CASSTRDGPYEQYF
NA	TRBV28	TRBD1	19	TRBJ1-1	TGTGCCAGCAGTTTCCCAGGGACAGGGGAAGTTCGGATGAACACTGAAGCTTTCTTT	CASSFPGTGEVRMNTEAFF
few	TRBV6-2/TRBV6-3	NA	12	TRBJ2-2	TGTGCCAGCAGTCTCCAGCACGGGGAGCTGTTTTTT	CASSLQHGELFF
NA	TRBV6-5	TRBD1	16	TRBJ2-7	TGTGCCAGCAGTTATTCCACGGGACAGCGGAGCTACGAGCAGTACTTC	CASSYSTGQRSYEQYF
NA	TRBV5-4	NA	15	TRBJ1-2	TGTGCCAGCAGCTCCCCACAGGGAGCTAACTATGGCTACACCTTC	CASSSPQGANYGYTF
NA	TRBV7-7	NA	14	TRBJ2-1	TGTACTAGCAGCTTAACAGGGGTAAACAATGAGCAGTTCTTC	CTSSLTGVNNEQFF
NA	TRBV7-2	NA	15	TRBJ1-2	TGTGCCGGCAGCTTATACGCAGGGAAGGCGGATGGCTACACCTTC	CAGSLYAGKADGYTF
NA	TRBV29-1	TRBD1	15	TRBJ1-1	TGCAGCGTTACCGGGACAGGGGGCGGAAGGACTGAAGCTTTCTTT	CSVTGTGGGRTEAFF
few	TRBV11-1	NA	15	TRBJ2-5	TGTGCCAGCAGCTTTTTCAACGGGGGATTGGAGACCCAGTACTTC	CASSFFNGGLETQYF
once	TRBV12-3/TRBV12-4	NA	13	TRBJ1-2	TGTGCCAGCAGTCCGTTACGAGCCTATGGCTACACCTTC	CASSPLRAYGYTF
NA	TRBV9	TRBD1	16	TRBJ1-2	TGTGCCAGCAGCGTAGGTGGGACAGGGGGCCTTAGTGGCTACACCTTC	CASSVGGTGGLSGYTF
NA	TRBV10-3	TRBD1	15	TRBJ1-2	TGTGCCATCAGGGGGACAGGGGGATTGAACTATGGCTACACCTTC	CAIRGTGGLNYGYTF
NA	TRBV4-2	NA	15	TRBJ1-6	TGTGCCAGCAGCCAAGACGACCTAAGGAGTTCACCCCTCCACTTT	CASSQDDLRSSPLHF
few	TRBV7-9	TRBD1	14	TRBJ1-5	TGTGCCAGCAGCTCCGGACAGGGTCTTCAGCCCCAGCATTTT	CASSSGQGLQPQHF
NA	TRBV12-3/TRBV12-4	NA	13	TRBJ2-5	TGTGCCAGCAGTTCCGAAAGTGGGGGGACCCAGTACTTC	CASSSESGGTQYF
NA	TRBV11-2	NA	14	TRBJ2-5	TGTGCCAGCAGCGGTCGGGATCCACAAGAGACCCAGTACTTC	CASSGRDPQETQYF
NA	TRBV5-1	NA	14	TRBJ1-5	TGTGCCAGCAGTTTAGGGGGTGGGTATCAGCCCCAGCATTTT	CASSLGGGYQPQHF
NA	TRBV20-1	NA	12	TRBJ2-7	TGCAGTGCTACAGGGTTCAACTACGAGCAGTACTTC	CSATGFNYEQYF
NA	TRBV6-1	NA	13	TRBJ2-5	TGTGCCAACAGGGAAGCGCGGCCGGGAGAGCAGTACTTC	CANREARPGEQYF
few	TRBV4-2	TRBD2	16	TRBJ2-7	TGTGCCAGCAGCCAAAGCTTCGATGGGCTAGCGGGGCAGCAGTACTTC	CASSQSFDGLAGQQYF
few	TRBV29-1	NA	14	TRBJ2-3	TGCAGCGCTCCTACGGGGGCTAGCACAGATACGCAGTATTTT	CSAPTGASTDTQYF
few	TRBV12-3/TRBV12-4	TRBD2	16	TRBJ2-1	TGTGCCAGCAGCCTCGGACTAGCGGGGACGCGGCCTGAGCAGTTCTTC	CASSLGLAGTRPEQFF
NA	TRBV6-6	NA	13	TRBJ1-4	TGTGCCAGCAGCCGGGGTGATAATGAAAAACTGTTTTTT	CASSRGDNEKLFF